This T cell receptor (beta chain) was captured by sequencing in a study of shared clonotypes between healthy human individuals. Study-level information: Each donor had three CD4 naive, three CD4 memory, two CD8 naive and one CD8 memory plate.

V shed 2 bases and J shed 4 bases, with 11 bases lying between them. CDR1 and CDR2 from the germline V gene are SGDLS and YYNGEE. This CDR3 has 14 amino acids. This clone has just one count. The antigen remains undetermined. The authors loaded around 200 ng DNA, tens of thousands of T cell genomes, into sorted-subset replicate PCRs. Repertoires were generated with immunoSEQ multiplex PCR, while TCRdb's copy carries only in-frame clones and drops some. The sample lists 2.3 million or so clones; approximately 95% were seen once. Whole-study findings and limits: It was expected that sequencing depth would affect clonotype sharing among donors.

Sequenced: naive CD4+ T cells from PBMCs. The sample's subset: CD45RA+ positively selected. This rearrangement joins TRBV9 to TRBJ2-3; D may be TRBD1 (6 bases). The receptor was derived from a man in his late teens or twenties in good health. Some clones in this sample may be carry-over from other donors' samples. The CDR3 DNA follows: TGTGCCAGCAGCGTTAGGACAGTGGCAGATACGCAGTATTTT. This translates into CASSVRTVADTQYF. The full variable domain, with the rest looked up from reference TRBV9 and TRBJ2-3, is DSGVTQTPKHLITATGQRVTLRCSPRSGDLSVYWYQQSLDQGLQFLIQYYNGEERAKGNILERFSAQQFPDLHSELNLSSLELGDSALYFCASSVRTVADTQYFGPGTRLTVL.